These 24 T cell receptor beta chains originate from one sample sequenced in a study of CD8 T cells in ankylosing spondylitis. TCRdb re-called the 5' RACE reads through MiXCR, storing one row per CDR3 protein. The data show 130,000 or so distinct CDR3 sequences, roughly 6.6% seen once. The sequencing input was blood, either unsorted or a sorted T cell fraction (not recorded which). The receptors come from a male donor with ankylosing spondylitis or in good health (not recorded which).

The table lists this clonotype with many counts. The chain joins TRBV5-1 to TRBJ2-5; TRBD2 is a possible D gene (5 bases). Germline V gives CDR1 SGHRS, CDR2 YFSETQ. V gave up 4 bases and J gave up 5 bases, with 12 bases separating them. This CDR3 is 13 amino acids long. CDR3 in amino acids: CASSASLEETQYF. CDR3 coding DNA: TGCGCCAGCAGCGCTAGCCTGGAGGAGACCCAGTACTTC.

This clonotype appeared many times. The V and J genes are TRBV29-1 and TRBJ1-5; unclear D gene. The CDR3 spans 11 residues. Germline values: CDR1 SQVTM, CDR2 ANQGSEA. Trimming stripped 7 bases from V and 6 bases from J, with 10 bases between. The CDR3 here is CSAGNPQPQHF. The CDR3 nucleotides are TGCAGCGCTGGGAATCCTCAGCCCCAGCATTTT.

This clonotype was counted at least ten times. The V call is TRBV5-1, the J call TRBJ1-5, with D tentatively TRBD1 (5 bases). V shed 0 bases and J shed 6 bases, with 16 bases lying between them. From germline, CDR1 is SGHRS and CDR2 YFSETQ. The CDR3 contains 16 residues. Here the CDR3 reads CASSLGGAGSGQPQHF. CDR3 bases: TGCGCCAGCAGCTTGGGAGGGGCAGGGTCGGGTCAGCCCCAGCATTTT.

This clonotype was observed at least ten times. The CDR3 is CASKGRDRVTEQYF. DNA of the CDR3: TGTGCCAGCAAGGGTCGGGACAGGGTCACCGAGCAGTACTTC. The V and J genes are TRBV6-2 or TRBV6-3 and TRBJ2-7; 9 positions agree with TRBD1. This CDR3 comprises 14 residues. In germline, CDR1 is MNHEY, CDR2 SVGEGT. The ends lost 7 bases at V and 6 bases at J; junction bases unmatched: 10.

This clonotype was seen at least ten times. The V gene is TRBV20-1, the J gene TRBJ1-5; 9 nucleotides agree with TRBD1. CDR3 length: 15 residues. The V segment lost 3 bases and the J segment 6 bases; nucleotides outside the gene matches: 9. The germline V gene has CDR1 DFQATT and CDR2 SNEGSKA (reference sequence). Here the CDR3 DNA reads TGCAGTGCTAGGGATGGTACAGGGGGCAGTCAGCCCCAGCATTTT. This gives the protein CSARDGTGGSQPQHF.

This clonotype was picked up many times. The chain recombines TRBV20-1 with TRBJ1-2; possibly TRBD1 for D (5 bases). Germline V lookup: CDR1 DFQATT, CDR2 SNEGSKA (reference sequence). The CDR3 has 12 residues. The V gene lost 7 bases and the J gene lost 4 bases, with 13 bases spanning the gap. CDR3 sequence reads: CSERSGGYGYTF. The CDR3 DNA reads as TGCAGTGAAAGGTCGGGGGGCTATGGCTACACCTTC.

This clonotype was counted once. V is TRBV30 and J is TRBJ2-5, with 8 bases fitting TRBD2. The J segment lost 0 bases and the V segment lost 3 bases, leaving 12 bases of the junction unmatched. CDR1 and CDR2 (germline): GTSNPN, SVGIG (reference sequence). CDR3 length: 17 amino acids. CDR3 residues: CAWRKSLILADQETQYF. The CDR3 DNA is TGTGCCTGGAGAAAGTCGCTTATACTAGCGGACCAAGAGACCCAGTACTTC.

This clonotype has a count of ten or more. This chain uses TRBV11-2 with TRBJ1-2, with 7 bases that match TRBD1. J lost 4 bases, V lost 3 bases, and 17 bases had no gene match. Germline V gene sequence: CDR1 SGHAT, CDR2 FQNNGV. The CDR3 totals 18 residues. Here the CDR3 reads CASSFRQPGQSWSYGYTF. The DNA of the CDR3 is TGTGCCAGCAGCTTTCGTCAACCGGGACAGTCTTGGAGCTATGGCTACACCTTC.

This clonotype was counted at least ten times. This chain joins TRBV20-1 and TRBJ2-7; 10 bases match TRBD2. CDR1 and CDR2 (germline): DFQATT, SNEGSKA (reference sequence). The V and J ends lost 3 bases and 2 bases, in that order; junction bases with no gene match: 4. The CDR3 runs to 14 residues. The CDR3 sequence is CSASDSGRTYEQYF. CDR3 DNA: TGCAGTGCTAGTGATAGCGGGAGGACCTACGAGCAGTACTTC.

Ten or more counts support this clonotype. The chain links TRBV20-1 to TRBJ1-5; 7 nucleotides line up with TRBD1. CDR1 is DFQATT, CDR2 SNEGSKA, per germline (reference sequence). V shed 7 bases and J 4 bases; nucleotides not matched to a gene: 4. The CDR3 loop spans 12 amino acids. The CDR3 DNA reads TGCAGTGTAGACAGGGAGAATCAGCCCCAGCATTTT. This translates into CSVDRENQPQHF.

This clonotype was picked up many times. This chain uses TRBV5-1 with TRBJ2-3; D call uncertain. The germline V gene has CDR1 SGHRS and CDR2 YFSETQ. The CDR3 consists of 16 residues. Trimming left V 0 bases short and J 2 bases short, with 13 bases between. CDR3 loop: CASSLVPTTSTDTQYF. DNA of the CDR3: TGCGCCAGCAGCTTGGTCCCAACTACTTCCACAGATACGCAGTATTTT.

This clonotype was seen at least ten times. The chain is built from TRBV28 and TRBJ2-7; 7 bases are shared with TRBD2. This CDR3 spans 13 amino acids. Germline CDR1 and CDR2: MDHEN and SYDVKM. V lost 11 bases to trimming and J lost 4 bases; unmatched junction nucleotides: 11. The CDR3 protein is CAGGWGGRYEQYF. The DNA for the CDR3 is TGTGCCGGAGGGTGGGGGGGACGGTACGAGCAGTACTTC.

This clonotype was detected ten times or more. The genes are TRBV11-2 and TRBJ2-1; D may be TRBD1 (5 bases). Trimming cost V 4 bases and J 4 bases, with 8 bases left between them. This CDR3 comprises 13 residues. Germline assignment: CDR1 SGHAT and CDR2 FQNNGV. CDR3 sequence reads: CASSWQGYNEQFF. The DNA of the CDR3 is TGTGCCAGCAGCTGGCAGGGATACAATGAGCAGTTCTTC.

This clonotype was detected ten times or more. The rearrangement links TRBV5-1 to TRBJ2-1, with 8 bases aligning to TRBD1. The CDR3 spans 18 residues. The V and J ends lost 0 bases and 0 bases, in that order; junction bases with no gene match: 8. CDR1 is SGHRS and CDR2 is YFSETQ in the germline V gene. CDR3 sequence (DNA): TGCGCCAGCAGCTTGGGACCCCAGGGGGCGAGCTCCTACAATGAGCAGTTCTTC. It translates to CASSLGPQGASSYNEQFF.

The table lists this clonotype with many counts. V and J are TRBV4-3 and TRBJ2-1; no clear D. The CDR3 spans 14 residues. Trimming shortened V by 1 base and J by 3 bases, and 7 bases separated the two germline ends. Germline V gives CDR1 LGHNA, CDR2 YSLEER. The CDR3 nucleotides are TGCGCCAGCAGCCAAGGTGGTGACTACAATGAGCAGTTCTTC. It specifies CASSQGGDYNEQFF.

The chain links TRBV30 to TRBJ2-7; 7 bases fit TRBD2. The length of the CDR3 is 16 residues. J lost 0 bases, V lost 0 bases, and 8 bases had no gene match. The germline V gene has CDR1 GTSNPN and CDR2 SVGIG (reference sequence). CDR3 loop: CAWSVKVASGSYEQYF. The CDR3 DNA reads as TGTGCCTGGAGTGTAAAGGTGGCTAGCGGCTCCTACGAGCAGTACTTC.

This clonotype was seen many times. In DNA, the CDR3 is TGTGCCAGCTCACCGCCGACAGGGGAAGAGACCCAGTACTTC. Translating it yields CASSPPTGEETQYF. The chain carries TRBV18 and TRBJ2-5; TRBD1 aligns across 8 bases. The CDR3 runs 14 residues. Germline CDR1 KGHSH, CDR2 LQKENI. V lost 3 bases, J lost 3 bases, and 3 bases stayed unmatched.

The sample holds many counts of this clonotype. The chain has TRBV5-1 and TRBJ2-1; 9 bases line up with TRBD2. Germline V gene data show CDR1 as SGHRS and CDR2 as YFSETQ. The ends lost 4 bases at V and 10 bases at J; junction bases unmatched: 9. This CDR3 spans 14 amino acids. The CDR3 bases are TGCGCCAGCAGCCTGGGACTAGCTCAAGACGAGCAGTTCTTC. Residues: CASSLGLAQDEQFF.

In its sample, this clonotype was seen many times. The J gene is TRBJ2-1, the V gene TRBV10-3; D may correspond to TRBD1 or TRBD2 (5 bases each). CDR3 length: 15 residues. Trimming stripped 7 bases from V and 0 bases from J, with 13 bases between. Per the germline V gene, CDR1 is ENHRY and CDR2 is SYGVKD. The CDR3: CAIKGSASSYNEQFF. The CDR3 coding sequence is TGTGCCATCAAGGGGAGCGCGAGCTCCTACAATGAGCAGTTCTTC.

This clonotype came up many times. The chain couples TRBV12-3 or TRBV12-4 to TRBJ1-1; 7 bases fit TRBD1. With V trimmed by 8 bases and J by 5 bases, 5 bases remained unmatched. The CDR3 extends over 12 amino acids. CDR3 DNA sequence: TGTGCCAGCCTCAGGGGGGAAACTGAAGCTTTCTTT. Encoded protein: CASLRGETEAFF.

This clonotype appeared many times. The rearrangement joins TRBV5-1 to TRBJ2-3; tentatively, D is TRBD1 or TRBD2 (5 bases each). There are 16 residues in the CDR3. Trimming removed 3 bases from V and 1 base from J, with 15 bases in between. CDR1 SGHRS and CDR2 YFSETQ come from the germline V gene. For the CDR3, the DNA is TGCGCCAGCAGCTCGAGAGGGGATACGGGCACAGATACGCAGTATTTT. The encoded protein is CASSSRGDTGTDTQYF.

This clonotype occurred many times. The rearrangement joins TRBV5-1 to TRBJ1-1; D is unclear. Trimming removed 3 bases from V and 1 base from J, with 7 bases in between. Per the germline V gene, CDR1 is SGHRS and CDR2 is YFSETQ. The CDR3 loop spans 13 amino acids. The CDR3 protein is CASSSGRNTEAFF. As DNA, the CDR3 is TGCGCCAGCAGCTCCGGACGGAACACTGAAGCTTTCTTT. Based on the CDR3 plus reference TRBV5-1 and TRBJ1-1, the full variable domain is KAGVTQTPRYLIKTRGQQVTLSCSPISGHRSVSWYQQTPGQGLQFLFEYFSETQRNKGNFPGRFSGRQFSNSRSEMNVSTLELGDSALYLCASSSGRNTEAFFGQGTRLTVV.

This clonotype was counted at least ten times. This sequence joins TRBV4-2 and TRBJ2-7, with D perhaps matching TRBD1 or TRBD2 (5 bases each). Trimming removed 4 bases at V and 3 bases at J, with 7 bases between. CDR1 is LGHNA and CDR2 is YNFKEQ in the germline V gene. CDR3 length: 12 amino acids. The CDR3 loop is CASSRGDYEQYF. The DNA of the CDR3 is TGTGCCAGCAGCCGAGGGGACTACGAGCAGTACTTC.

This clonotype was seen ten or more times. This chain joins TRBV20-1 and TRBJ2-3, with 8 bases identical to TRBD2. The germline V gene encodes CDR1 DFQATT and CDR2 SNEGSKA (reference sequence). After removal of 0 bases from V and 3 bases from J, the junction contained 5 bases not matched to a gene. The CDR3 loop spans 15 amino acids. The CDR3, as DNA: TGCAGTGCTAGAGATACGGCTAGCGGGACAGATACGCAGTATTTT. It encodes CSARDTASGTDTQYF.